The T cell receptor beta chain under discussion was sequenced for a study of cytomegalovirus exposure and HLA in healthy donors. Healthy people donating bone marrow made up the donors. Both 60 Vbeta primers and 13 Jbeta primers went into the PCR. Data came from immunoSEQ multiplex PCR; TCRdb stores just in-frame clones and leaves some out. The repertoire has hundreds of thousands of clones, roughly 70% of them found once; the top ten carry about 2.2%. General study findings and limits: A previous analysis found most TCR beta V segments productive roughly 90% or roughly 30% of the time. It is likely that the observed cluster of highly shared sequence variants was a sequencing artifact.

A few counts support this clone. The antigen is undetermined. V was pared by 4 bases and J by 0 bases, with 6 bases between. From germline, CDR1 is SSHAT and CDR2 FNYEAQ (reference sequence). The CDR3 covers 13 residues. The genes are TRBV7-7 and TRBJ1-1; D unclear. The clonotype was recovered from a female donor in good health and CMV-seronegative. Sequences were obtained from PBMCs. CDR3 amino acids: CASSSSVNTEAFF. The CDR3 nucleotides are TGTGCCAGCAGCTCCTCGGTGAACACTGAAGCTTTCTTT.